This record concerns one T cell receptor beta chain sequence. Its antigen is still unknown. TCR beta rearrangements were amplified from peripheral blood genomic DNA. The sample comes from a study of T cell repertoires in aging, cancer and after chemotherapy. Study-wide findings and caveats: Healthy donors lost TCR diversity with age mainly through richness, cancer patients through richness and evenness.

TRB rearrangements spanning V, D and J were amplified using mixed TRB-A/B primers. MiXCR, applied by TCRdb to the multiplex PCR reads, yields one record per CDR3 protein. Among 13,000 or so distinct CDR3 sequences listed, about 25% were seen once. The CDR3 covers 17 residues. J was trimmed by 5 bases and V by 0 bases; bases with no gene match: 6. Germline CDR1 LGHNA, CDR2 YSLEER. Sequenced: blood. The J gene is TRBJ2-3, the V gene TRBV4-3, with 12 bases fitting TRBD2. This clonotype was obtained from a human donor in good health. Here the CDR3 reads CASSQDRTSGVLDTQYF. In nucleotides, the CDR3 is TGCGCCAGCAGCCAAGATCGGACTAGCGGGGTCTTAGATACGCAGTATTTT.